The rows below give T cell receptor beta chains drawn from one sample of a study of cytomegalovirus exposure and HLA in healthy donors. Some clones are missing from TCRdb's copy, which holds only in-frame ones; the method was immunoSEQ multiplex PCR. The sample lists under 250,000 clones, about 77% occurring once. What was sequenced was PBMCs. All receptors come from a woman in her twenties or thirties in good health and CMV-seronegative. Both conserved end residues are part of each CDR3. The D gene is left open where the match is weak. Some rows have no size entry. The others give once, few or many, or a class for an expanded clone.

size	J	V	D	DNA	CDR3
NA	TRBJ2-3	TRBV27	NA	TGTGCCAGCACCCCCGATAGCGGAACACCTTCGTATACGCAGTATTTT	CASTPDSGTPSYTQYF
once	TRBJ2-7	TRBV27	NA	TGTGCCAGCAGTTTCAGTCAGGGAATCGTCACCTACGAGCAGTACTTC	CASSFSQGIVTYEQYF
NA	TRBJ1-1	TRBV30	NA	TGTGCCTGGAGTATGACGGACGGAGGCAGTACTGAAGCTTTCTTT	CAWSMTDGGSTEAFF
NA	TRBJ2-7	TRBV6-6	NA	TGTGCCAGCAGTTACTCTAGCGACTACGAGCAGTACTTC	CASSYSSDYEQYF
few	TRBJ2-5	TRBV6-5	TRBD1	TGTGCCAGCAGTTTCGACAGGGCTCAAGAGACCCAGTACTTC	CASSFDRAQETQYF
NA	TRBJ2-1	TRBV5-4	TRBD2	TGTGCCAGCACCCTGCCAGCGGGAGGGCCCCATGAGCAGTTCTTC	CASTLPAGGPHEQFF
NA	TRBJ2-1	TRBV5-6	TRBD2	TGTGCCAGCAGCTTGGCTAGCGGGGGGGCACATGAGCAGTTCTTC	CASSLASGGAHEQFF
NA	TRBJ2-1	TRBV6-4	TRBD2	TGTGCCAGCAGTGACTCGGGGGGGGGTTTCTACAATGAGCAGTTCTTC	CASSDSGGGFYNEQFF
NA	TRBJ2-1	TRBV30	TRBD2	TGCTTAAGGAGCGGGAGAATAAATGAGCAGTTCTTC	CLRSGRINEQFF
NA	TRBJ2-5	TRBV11-3	NA	TGTGCCAGCAGCTTAGGGTCTCGACGACAGCAAGAGACCCAGTACTTC	CASSLGSRRQQETQYF
NA	TRBJ2-7	TRBV10-1	NA	TGCGCCAGCAGTGAATCGGGTTCCGAGCAGTACTTC	CASSESGSEQYF
NA	TRBJ1-4	TRBV6-1	NA	TGTGCCAGCAGTGACCTTTCAGGCTCGGGATTCTCAACTAATGAAAAACTGTTTTTT	CASSDLSGSGFSTNEKLFF
NA	TRBJ1-4	TRBV15	NA	TGTGCCACCAGCAGAGATGCGAGTGAAAAACTGTTTTTT	CATSRDASEKLFF
NA	TRBJ1-4	TRBV6-1	NA	TGTGCCAGCAGTGAATCGTCCCGGGACAACCCAGAAAAACTGTTTTTT	CASSESSRDNPEKLFF
NA	TRBJ1-1	TRBV2	NA	TGTGCCAGCAGTGGGAGGGGGAACACTGAAGCTTTCTTT	CASSGRGNTEAFF
NA	TRBJ2-7	TRBV5-1	NA	TGCGCCAGCAGCTTGGCGGGGGTGGACGAGCAGTACTTC	CASSLAGVDEQYF
NA	TRBJ2-7	TRBV5-1	NA	TGCGCCAGCAGCTTGGAATCGAGGTCCTACGAGCAGTACTTC	CASSLESRSYEQYF
NA	TRBJ2-7	TRBV18	TRBD2	TGTGCCAGCTCACCAAAGTTCTTTGGACTAGCGGAGCTCGGCGAGCAGTACTTC	CASSPKFFGLAELGEQYF
NA	TRBJ1-1	TRBV11-2	NA	TGTGCCAGCAGCTTAACTAGAACTGAAGCTTTCTTT	CASSLTRTEAFF
few	TRBJ2-3	TRBV5-1	TRBD2	TGCGCCAGCAGCTTTAGGACTAGCGGGAGCACAGATACGCAGTATTTT	CASSFRTSGSTDTQYF
NA	TRBJ2-2	TRBV9	NA	TGTGCCAGCAGGGGGGGGCCGAGGACCGGGGAGCTGTTTTTT	CASRGGPRTGELFF
NA	TRBJ2-2	TRBV10-3	NA	TGTGCCATCAGTGAGCGGACAGCCAACACCGGGGAGCTGTTTTTT	CAISERTANTGELFF
NA	TRBJ1-2	TRBV18	NA	TGTGCCAGCTCACCACCAGTCAGGGTAGGCTATGGCTACACCTTC	CASSPPVRVGYGYTF
NA	TRBJ1-2	TRBV7-9	TRBD1	TGTGCCAGCAGCTCTCAGGACAGGGGGCGTAACTATGGCTACACCTTC	CASSSQDRGRNYGYTF
NA	TRBJ1-5	TRBV18	NA	TGTGCCAGCTCACCAGCGGGCCCGGGGGGGCGGCCCAGCAATCAGCCCCAGCATTTT	CASSPAGPGGRPSNQPQHF
NA	TRBJ1-4	TRBV7-9	TRBD1	TGTGCCAGCAGCCCATCGGGACAGGGAGCAACTAATGAAAAACTGTTTTTT	CASSPSGQGATNEKLFF
NA	TRBJ1-5	TRBV7-8	TRBD1	TGTGCCAGCAGCTTTGACAGGGGGCCTCAGCCCCAGCATTTT	CASSFDRGPQPQHF
NA	TRBJ2-7	TRBV5-4	TRBD1	TGTGCCAGCAGCTTGGAGAGCGGGACAGGGGCCTCCTACGAGCAGTACTTC	CASSLESGTGASYEQYF
NA	TRBJ2-7	TRBV10-2	TRBD2	TGCGCCAGCAGTGTAGCCTCGGGAGGACACGAGCAGTACTTC	CASSVASGGHEQYF
NA	TRBJ2-7	TRBV4-1	NA	TGCGCCAGCAGCCAAGCCACCCAGAGGGCGGCCTACGAGCAGTACTTC	CASSQATQRAAYEQYF
NA	TRBJ1-1	TRBV25-1	NA	TGTGCCAGCAGCGAGGGCTGGATGAACACTGAAGCTTTCTTT	CASSEGWMNTEAFF
NA	TRBJ1-4	TRBV7-9	TRBD1	TGTGCCAGCAGCTTAGGGACAGGAGTTACTGAAAAACTGTTTTTT	CASSLGTGVTEKLFF
NA	TRBJ2-3	TRBV19	TRBD1	TGTGCCAGTAGTACCTCACAGGGGGGCTTCACAGATACGCAGTATTTT	CASSTSQGGFTDTQYF
NA	TRBJ2-7	TRBV5-4	TRBD1	TGTGCCAGCAGCCGGACAGGGCCTACCTACGAGCAGTACTTC	CASSRTGPTYEQYF
NA	TRBJ1-2	TRBV6-4	TRBD1	TGTGCCAGCAGGCCATCAGGACAGGGGATTCGAAACTATGGCTACACCTTC	CASRPSGQGIRNYGYTF
NA	TRBJ2-1	TRBV9	NA	TGTGCCAGCAGCGAGGGGGTTAATGAGCAGTTCTTC	CASSEGVNEQFF
NA	TRBJ1-1	TRBV30	NA	TGTGCCTGGAAGGTTGACAGGCCGAACACTGAAGCTTTCTTT	CAWKVDRPNTEAFF
NA	TRBJ2-3	TRBV28	TRBD2	TGTGCCAGCAGCGTCGGGACTAGCGGGATCACAGATACGCAGTATTTT	CASSVGTSGITDTQYF
NA	TRBJ2-7	TRBV9	NA	TGTGCCAGCACCCGCGGTCCGACAGTGGCCAATGGCGAGCAGTACTTC	CASTRGPTVANGEQYF